This TCR beta chain came from a study of response to subunit inactivated influenza vaccine. This clonotype was detected only a few times. Germline trimming cut 2 bases from V and 2 bases from J; bases unmatched to any gene: 7. The CDR3 runs 15 residues. Germline V gives CDR1 SQVTM, CDR2 ANQGSEA. TCRdb independently ran MiXCR on the RT-PCR reads; one entry per CDR3 protein. The table lists 860,000 or so distinct CDR3 sequences, around 20% of them singletons. This clonotype originated in a man over 45 who received an inactivated influenza vaccine. V usage is TRBV29-1 and J usage is TRBJ2-7; 9 bases fit TRBD1. The source material was PBMCs from blood, sampled 5 to 6 days after vaccination. DNA for the CDR3: TGCAGCGTTGAAACAGGGGGCATCCCCCCCTACGAGCAGTACTTC. Translating gives CSVETGGIPPYEQYF.